This entry lists 18 T cell receptor beta chains sequenced from one sample in a study of shared clonotypes between healthy human individuals. Libraries were prepared by immunoSEQ multiplex PCR; TCRdb keeps only in-frame clonotypes and omits some of them. This sample has about 2.1 million clones; 80% to 95% occur once, and the top ten carry approximately 1.7%. Naivety among CD8 cells was defined by CD45RO negativity and positive CCR7 selection, thereby excluding terminally differentiated effector memory CD45RA+ cells. Source material: naive CD8+ T cells from PBMCs. The receptors come from a man younger than 35 in good health. Some clones in this sample may be carry-over from other donors' samples.

In its sample, this clone was seen once. This chain's CDR3 is CASSSAGESQPQHF. As DNA, the CDR3 is TGTGCCAGCAGCTCTGCGGGGGAATCTCAGCCCCAGCATTTT. The V and J genes are TRBV7-9 and TRBJ1-5; D is perhaps TRBD1 (5 bases). Between the trimmed V and J ends, which lost 4 bases and 6 bases, there was a span of 13 bases. The CDR3 runs to 14 residues. Per the germline V gene, CDR1 is SEHNR and CDR2 is FQNEAQ (reference sequence).

The genes are TRBV4-1 and TRBJ2-5; D is unresolved. With 3 bases removed from V and 0 bases from J, the gap between germline ends came to 8 bases. The germline V gene has CDR1 MGHRA and CDR2 YSYEKL. This CDR3 is built from 14 residues. The CDR3 protein is CASSQVRNQETQYF. In DNA, the CDR3 is TGCGCCAGCAGCCAGGTTCGGAACCAAGAGACCCAGTACTTC.

Comments on this clone: Possible read error: a much larger clone is one base away. Other DNA sequences in the sample encode the same CDR3. This chain uses TRBV9 with TRBJ1-1; D is uncertain. Trimming left V 0 bases short and J 4 bases short, with 7 bases between. The germline V gene encodes CDR1 SGDLS and CDR2 YYNGEE. This CDR3 spans 13 amino acids. CDR3 DNA: TGTGCCAGCAGCGTAGGTGGGATCACTGAAGCTTTCTTT. Protein: CASSVGGITEAFF.

Note on this clone: In the same sample, other DNA sequences code for this CDR3. V is TRBV27 and J is TRBJ2-7; TRBD1 matches 9 bases. The CDR3 runs to 14 residues. V lost 6 bases and J lost 2; bases outside the gene matches: 5. Germline-derived CDR1 and CDR2 are MNHEY and SMNVEV (reference sequence). The CDR3 nucleotides read TGTGCCAGCAGCCCCGGGACAGGGCCCTACGAGCAGTACTTC. This gives the protein CASSPGTGPYEQYF.

This chain connects TRBV27 to TRBJ1-1; TRBD1 agrees at 8 bases. V lost 5 bases and J lost 5; bases outside the gene matches: 7. Germline V CDR1 and CDR2: MNHEY, SMNVEV (reference sequence). The CDR3 sequence is 14 residues long. The CDR3 bases are TGTGCCAGCAGTATTACAGGGGGGAGGACTGAAGCTTTCTTT. It yields the protein CASSITGGRTEAFF.

The rearrangement uses TRBV9 and TRBJ1-1; possibly TRBD1 for D (5 bases). The CDR3 sequence is 17 residues long. Germline-derived CDR1 and CDR2 are SGDLS and YYNGEE. V dropped 3 bases and J dropped 3 bases, with 21 bases sitting between them. Here the CDR3 DNA reads TGTGCCAGCAGCGCCTTTAGGCCAGGGAGCTCCCACACTGAAGCTTTCTTT. Amino acids: CASSAFRPGSSHTEAFF.

The rearrangement joins TRBV7-9 to TRBJ1-4; weak D call: TRBD1 (5 bases). The germline V gene has CDR1 SEHNR and CDR2 FQNEAQ (reference sequence). Between the trimmed V and J ends, which lost 5 bases and 4 bases, there was a span of 8 bases. The CDR3 runs 13 residues. CDR3 bases: TGTGCCAGCAGCGGGACGATTAATGAAAAACTGTTTTTT. Translating it yields CASSGTINEKLFF.

The chain is built from TRBV7-9 and TRBJ2-7; no firm D call. Germline V gives CDR1 SEHNR, CDR2 FQNEAQ (reference sequence). The ends were cut back, 4 bases at V and 3 bases at J, with 10 bases in the middle. The CDR3 extends over 13 amino acids. The DNA for the CDR3 is TGTGCCAGCAGCTCGACGGAGAACTACGAGCAGTACTTC. Its protein product is CASSSTENYEQYF.

The J gene is TRBJ2-3, the V gene TRBV2, with a weak D call TRBD2 (5 bases). CDR1 and CDR2 (germline): SNHLY, FYNNEI. V was shortened by 2 bases and J by 4 bases, with 16 bases between the two germline ends. The length of the CDR3 is 16 residues. The CDR3 DNA follows: TGTGCCAGCAGTGAATGGGTCGGGATAAAGGCAGATACGCAGTATTTT. It encodes CASSEWVGIKADTQYF.

The rearrangement joins TRBV10-1 to TRBJ2-7; D might be TRBD2 (6 bases). The CDR3 extends over 14 amino acids. From germline, CDR1 is WNHNN and CDR2 SYGVQD (reference sequence). V lost 1 base, J lost 5 bases, and 12 bases lay in between. CDR3 DNA sequence: TGCGCCAGCAGTGAGTTCGCTAGCGCCCACGAGCAGTACTTC. Encoded protein: CASSEFASAHEQYF.

The genes are TRBV4-1 and TRBJ2-5; 8 positions match TRBD1. This CDR3 contains 14 residues. CDR1 and CDR2 from the germline V gene are MGHRA and YSYEKL. V trimming: 2 bases; J trimming: 4 bases; junction bases outside the gene matches: 3. CDR3 DNA: TGCGCCAGCAGCCAATACGACAGGGGAGAGACCCAGTACTTC. Translated: CASSQYDRGETQYF.

This chain joins TRBV14 and TRBJ2-7; 9 positions match TRBD1. The CDR3 has 16 residues. Germline assignment: CDR1 SGHDN and CDR2 FVKESK. V dropped 0 bases and J dropped 5; count of bases not matched to a gene: 8. The CDR3 sequence is CASSQELGQGVHEQYF. The CDR3 DNA reads TGTGCCAGCAGCCAAGAACTGGGACAGGGTGTCCACGAGCAGTACTTC.

V is TRBV10-3 and J is TRBJ1-1, with 7 bases lining up with TRBD1. The germline CDR1 and CDR2 sequences are ENHRY and SYGVKD. Trimming cost V 3 bases and J 8 bases; bases outside gene matches: 9. CDR3 length: 14 residues. CDR3 sequence (DNA): TGTGCCATCAGTGAAACGACAGGGAGTTCCGAAGCTTTCTTT. Protein product: CAISETTGSSEAFF.

The chain combines TRBV7-8 with TRBJ1-2, with 10 bases lining up with TRBD1. The germline CDR1 and CDR2 sequences are SGHVS and FQNEAQ. After removal of 6 bases from V and 8 bases from J, the junction contained 12 bases not matched to a gene. The CDR3 is 15 residues long. CDR3 protein: CASSIRDRGAWGYTF. The CDR3, as DNA: TGTGCCAGCAGTATCCGGGACAGGGGAGCGTGGGGCTACACCTTC. Variable domain in full (rest from reference TRBV7-8 and TRBJ1-2): GAGVSQSPRYKVAKRGQDVALRCDPISGHVSLFWYQQALGQGPEFLTYFQNEAQLDKSGLPSDRFFAERPEGSVSTLKIQRTQQEDSAVYLCASSIRDRGAWGYTFGSGTRLTVV.

This rearrangement joins TRBV10-3 to TRBJ1-3; possibly TRBD1 for D (5 bases). The CDR3 contains 13 residues. V lost 8 bases and J lost 0, with 8 bases in between. The germline V gene has CDR1 ENHRY and CDR2 SYGVKD. CDR3 DNA sequence: TGTGCCATCGGACAATCCTCTGGAAACACCATATATTTT. Translation gives CAIGQSSGNTIYF.

J is TRBJ1-1 and V is TRBV6-1; unclear D gene. Looked up from germline, CDR1 is MNHNS and CDR2 is SASEGT. The CDR3 runs 13 residues. Deletions cut 2 bases from V and 6 bases from J, with 10 bases between. The CDR3 bases are TGTGCCAGCAGTGAATGGTGGCGAGCTGAAGCTTTCTTT. Translation gives CASSEWWRAEAFF.

This clone has a handful of counts. J is TRBJ1-2 and V is TRBV19, with D perhaps TRBD1 (5 bases). This CDR3 has 13 amino acids. V gave up 4 bases and J gave up 8 bases, with 14 bases separating them. Germline assignment: CDR1 LNHDA and CDR2 SQIVND (reference sequence). CDR3 protein: CASSTLGLEGYTF. The CDR3 DNA reads TGTGCCAGTAGTACACTGGGGCTAGAAGGCTACACCTTC. Combining the CDR3 with reference TRBV19 and TRBJ1-2 gives the whole variable domain DGGITQSPKYLFRKEGQNVTLSCEQNLNHDAMYWYRQDPGQGLRLIYYSQIVNDFQKGDIAEGYSVSREKKESFPLTVTSAQKNPTAFYLCASSTLGLEGYTFGSGTRLTVV.

This chain links TRBV27 with TRBJ1-6, with 9 bases lining up with TRBD1. CDR1 MNHEY and CDR2 SMNVEV come from the germline V gene (reference sequence). This CDR3 spans 14 amino acids. Trimming took 7 bases from V and 10 from J; bases not matched to a gene: 8. In nucleotides, the CDR3 is TGTGCCAGCAACTCCGGGACAGGGCTCTCACCCCTCCACTTT. Translated: CASNSGTGLSPLHF.